The 13 T cell receptor beta chains presented below share a single source sample, sequenced in a study of T cell changes during pregnancy in multiple sclerosis. Clones were read by immunoSEQ multiplex PCR, and TCRdb kept only the in-frame ones, dropping some. The profile shows 110,000 or so clones, about 93% of them singletons. Material: peripheral blood, obtained before pregnancy. These TCRs come from a female donor with multiple sclerosis, enrolled in a pregnancy study.

V gene TRBV6-1 combines with J gene TRBJ1-2; TRBD1 aligns across 8 bases. This CDR3 has 15 amino acids. V lost 0 bases and J lost 5; bases outside the gene matches: 5. The germline V gene encodes CDR1 MNHNS and CDR2 SASEGT. The CDR3 bases are TGTGCCAGCAGTGAAGCCCCGGGACAGGCGTATGGCTACACCTTC. Translating it yields CASSEAPGQAYGYTF.

V gene TRBV6-1 combines with J gene TRBJ2-1; 10 bases agree with TRBD2. J was trimmed by 8 bases and V by 2 bases; bases with no gene match: 6. Germline CDR1 and CDR2: MNHNS and SASEGT. The CDR3 is 15 residues long. This CDR3 is CASSERVAGGYEQFF. Written as DNA, the CDR3 is TGTGCCAGCAGTGAAAGGGTAGCGGGAGGCTATGAGCAGTTCTTC.

The chain uses TRBV7-6 and TRBJ2-5, with 8 bases fitting TRBD1. In germline, CDR1 is SGHVS, CDR2 FNYEAQ. V shed 4 bases, J shed 12 bases, and the junction held 7 bases outside the gene matches. This CDR3 region has 12 residues. CDR3 DNA: TGTGCCAGCAGCTCGGCAGGGGGCCGGGAGTACTTC. It specifies CASSSAGGREYF.

The rearrangement joins TRBV7-6 to TRBJ2-7, with TRBD2 matching over 7 bases. This CDR3 region has 14 residues. The V gene end was trimmed by 1 base and the J gene end by 6 bases; junction bases not matched to a gene: 6. CDR1 SGHVS and CDR2 FNYEAQ come from the germline V gene. The CDR3 loop is CASSLVRESGEQYF. The CDR3 coding sequence is TGTGCCAGCAGCTTAGTGCGGGAGTCCGGCGAGCAGTACTTC.

CDR3 DNA: TGCGCCAGCAGCTTGGGGACAGGGGTTTACGAGAAGCTGTTTTTT. Protein sequence: CASSLGTGVYEKLFF. The genes are TRBV5-1 and TRBJ2-2; 9 bases fit TRBD1. The trim removed 0 bases at V and 12 bases at J, leaving 9 bases unmatched. CDR1 is SGHRS and CDR2 is YFSETQ in the germline V gene. The CDR3 totals 15 residues.

The chain carries TRBV28 and TRBJ1-5; tentative D call: TRBD1 (6 bases). This CDR3 has 14 residues. Between the trimmed V and J ends, which lost 6 bases and 3 bases, there was a span of 12 bases. Germline loops: CDR1 MDHEN, CDR2 SYDVKM. The CDR3 is CASSPTGLNQPQHF. The CDR3 DNA follows: TGTGCCAGCAGCCCGACAGGTCTCAATCAGCCCCAGCATTTT.

V and J are TRBV28 and TRBJ2-7, with a possible D match to TRBD2 (6 bases). Germline loops: CDR1 MDHEN, CDR2 SYDVKM. CDR3 length equals 16 residues. V was shortened by 4 bases and J by 6 bases, with 22 bases between the two germline ends. CDR3 sequence reads: CASSSGWLGWGGEQYF. DNA for the CDR3: TGTGCCAGCAGTTCTGGGTGGTTAGGGTGGGGAGGCGAGCAGTACTTC.

The sample holds one count of this clone. The V call is TRBV5-8, the J call TRBJ2-7; 8 bases align to TRBD2. The CDR3 totals 11 residues. The V and J ends lost 4 bases and 10 bases, in that order; junction bases with no gene match: 4. Germline V gene sequence: CDR1 SGHTS, CDR2 YDEGEE. The CDR3 DNA follows: TGTGCCAGCAGCATTGGACTAGCTCAGTACTTC. Translation gives CASSIGLAQYF.

The chain is built from TRBV7-8 and TRBJ1-1; TRBD1 matches at 8 bases. The length of the CDR3 is 14 residues. The germline V gene encodes CDR1 SGHVS and CDR2 FQNEAQ. Trimming cost V 6 bases and J 10 bases; bases outside gene matches: 13. CDR3 sequence: CASSQTGATGGAFF. CDR3 coding DNA: TGTGCCAGCAGTCAGACAGGGGCCACGGGAGGAGCTTTCTTT.

The CDR3 region is CTSSPGRGLFEQYF. The CDR3 bases are TGCACCAGCAGCCCCGGCAGGGGGCTTTTCGAGCAGTACTTC. The chain is built from TRBV1 and TRBJ2-7; the DNA was not compared with TRBD1, the D call given in the table. TRBV1 is recorded as a pseudogene. The CDR3 sequence is 14 residues long.

The V call is TRBV7-6, the J call TRBJ2-2, with 10 bases that match TRBD2. The germline V gene encodes CDR1 SGHVS and CDR2 FNYEAQ. Trimming took 5 bases from V and 1 from J; bases not matched to a gene: 4. The CDR3 covers 16 residues. CDR3 residues: CASSRAGGGNTGELFF. Here the CDR3 DNA reads TGTGCCAGCAGCCGAGCGGGAGGGGGGAACACCGGGGAGCTGTTTTTT.

This sequence joins TRBV23-1 and TRBJ2-1; 13 bases fit TRBD2. TRBV23-1 is reported as an ORF; its role is uncertain. V lost 6 bases to trimming and J lost 1 base; unmatched junction nucleotides: 21. CDR3 length: 22 amino acids. The CDR3 sequence is CASSPTNPGLAGWDGSYNEQFF. CDR3 sequence (DNA): TGCGCCAGCAGCCCGACAAACCCGGGACTAGCGGGATGGGATGGGTCCTACAATGAGCAGTTCTTC.

V usage is TRBV10-1 and J usage is TRBJ2-1; 9 positions agree with TRBD2. With 7 bases clipped from V and 7 bases from J, the junction kept 8 bases outside the gene matches. The germline gives CDR1 WNHNN, CDR2 SYGVQD (reference sequence). The CDR3 covers 14 residues. CDR3 nucleotides: TGCGCCAGCAACGCGGGAGGGCCAGGAAATGAGCAGTTCTTC. As protein: CASNAGGPGNEQFF.